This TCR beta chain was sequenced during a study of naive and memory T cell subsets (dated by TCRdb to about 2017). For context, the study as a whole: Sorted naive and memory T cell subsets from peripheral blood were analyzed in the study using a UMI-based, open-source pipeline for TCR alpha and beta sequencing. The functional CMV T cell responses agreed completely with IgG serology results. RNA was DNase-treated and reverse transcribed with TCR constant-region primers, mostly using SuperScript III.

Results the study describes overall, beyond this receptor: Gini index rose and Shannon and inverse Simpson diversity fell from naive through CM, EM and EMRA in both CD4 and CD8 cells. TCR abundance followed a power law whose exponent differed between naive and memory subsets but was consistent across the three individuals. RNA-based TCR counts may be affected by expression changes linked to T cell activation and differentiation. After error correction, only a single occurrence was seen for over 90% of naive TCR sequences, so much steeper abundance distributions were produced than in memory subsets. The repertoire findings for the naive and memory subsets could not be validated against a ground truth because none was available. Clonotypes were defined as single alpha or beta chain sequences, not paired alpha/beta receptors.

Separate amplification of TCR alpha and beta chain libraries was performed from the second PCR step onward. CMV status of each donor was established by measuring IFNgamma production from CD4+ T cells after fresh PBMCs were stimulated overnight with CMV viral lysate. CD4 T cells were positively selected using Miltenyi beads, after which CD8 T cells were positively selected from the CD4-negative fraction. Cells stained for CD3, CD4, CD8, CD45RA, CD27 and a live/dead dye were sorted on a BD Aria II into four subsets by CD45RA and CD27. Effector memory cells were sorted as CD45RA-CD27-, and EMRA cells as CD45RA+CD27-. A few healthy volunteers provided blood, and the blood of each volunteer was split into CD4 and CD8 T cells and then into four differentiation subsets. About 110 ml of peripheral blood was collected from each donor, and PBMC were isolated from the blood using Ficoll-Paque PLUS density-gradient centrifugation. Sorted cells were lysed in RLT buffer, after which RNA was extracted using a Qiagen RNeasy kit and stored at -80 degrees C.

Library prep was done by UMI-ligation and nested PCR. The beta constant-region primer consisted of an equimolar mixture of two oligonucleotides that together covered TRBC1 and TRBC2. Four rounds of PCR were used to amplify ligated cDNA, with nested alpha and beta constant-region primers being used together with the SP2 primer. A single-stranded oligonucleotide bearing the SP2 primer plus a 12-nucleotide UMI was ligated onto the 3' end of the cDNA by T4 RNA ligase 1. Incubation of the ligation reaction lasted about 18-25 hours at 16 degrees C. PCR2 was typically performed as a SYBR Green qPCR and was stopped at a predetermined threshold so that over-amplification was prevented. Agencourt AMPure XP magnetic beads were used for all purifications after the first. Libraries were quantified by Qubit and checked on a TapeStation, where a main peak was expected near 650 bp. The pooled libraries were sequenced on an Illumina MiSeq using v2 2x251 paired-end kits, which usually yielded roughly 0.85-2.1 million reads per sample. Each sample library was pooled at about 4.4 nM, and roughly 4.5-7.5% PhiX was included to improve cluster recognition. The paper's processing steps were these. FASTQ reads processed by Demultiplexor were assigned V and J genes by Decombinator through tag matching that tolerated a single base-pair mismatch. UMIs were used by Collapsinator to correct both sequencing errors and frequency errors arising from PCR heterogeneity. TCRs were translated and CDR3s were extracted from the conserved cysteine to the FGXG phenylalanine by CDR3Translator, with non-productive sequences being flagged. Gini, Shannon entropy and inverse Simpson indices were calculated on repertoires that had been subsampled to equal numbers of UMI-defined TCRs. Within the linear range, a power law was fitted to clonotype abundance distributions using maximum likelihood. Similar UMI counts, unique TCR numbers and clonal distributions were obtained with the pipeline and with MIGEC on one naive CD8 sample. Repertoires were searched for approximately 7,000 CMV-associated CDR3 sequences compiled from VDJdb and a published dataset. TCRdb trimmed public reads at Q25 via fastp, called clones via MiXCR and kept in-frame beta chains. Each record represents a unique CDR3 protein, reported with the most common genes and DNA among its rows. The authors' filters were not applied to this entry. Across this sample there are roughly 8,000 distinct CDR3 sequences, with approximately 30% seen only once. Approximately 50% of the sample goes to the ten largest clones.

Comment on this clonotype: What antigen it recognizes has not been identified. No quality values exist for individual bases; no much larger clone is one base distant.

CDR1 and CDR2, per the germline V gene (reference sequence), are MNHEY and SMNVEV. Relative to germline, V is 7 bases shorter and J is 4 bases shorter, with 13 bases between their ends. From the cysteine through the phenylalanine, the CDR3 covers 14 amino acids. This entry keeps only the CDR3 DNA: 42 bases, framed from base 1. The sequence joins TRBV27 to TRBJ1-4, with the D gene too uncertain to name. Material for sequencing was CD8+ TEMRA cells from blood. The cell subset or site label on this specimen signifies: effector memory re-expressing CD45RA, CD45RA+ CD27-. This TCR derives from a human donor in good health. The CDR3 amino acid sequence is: CASMSWAGNEKLFF. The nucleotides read TGTGCCAGCATGTCGTGGGCTGGTAATGAAAAACTGTTTTTT.